This TCR beta chain was documented in a study of T cells in Graves' hyperthyroidism and ophthalmopathy. Study details: Peripheral blood was secured at the point of initial diagnosis, before any treatment. Whole-study results and caveats: Within blood appeared most thyroid clonotypes that had expanded above 0.001. Ophthalmopathy, which appeared later, was predicted by the model a median about 6 months before onset.

This clonotype turned up a few times. The antigen is unknown. In germline, CDR1 is MGHDK, CDR2 SYGVNS. The V and J ends lost 4 bases and 0 bases respectively, with 12 bases between them. The CDR3 spans 15 residues. The source material, RNA transcripts, was used to amplify TCR beta CDR3 regions. The study used the HTBI primer set for a first-round RT-PCR of the TCR CDR3. TCRdb reprocessed the multiplex PCR reads with MiXCR, giving one entry per CDR3 protein. The sample includes 400,000 to 550,000 distinct CDR3 sequences, around an eighth seen only once; the top ten take around a sixth. Input material: blood. This receptor was identified in a woman between 18 and 30 years old with Graves' hyperthyroidism. The gene calls are TRBV25-1 and TRBJ1-2, with a possible D match to TRBD1 (6 bases). In nucleotides, the CDR3 is TGTGCCAGCAGTGCAATCGGACAGTCTAACTATGGCTACACCTTC. It encodes CASSAIGQSNYGYTF.